The 20 T cell receptor beta chains in this list originate from one sample, sequenced in a study of prognosis after radiotherapy for stage I lung cancer. Starting from genomic DNA, TCR beta CDR3 was amplified through two-round multiplex PCR. Round-one PCR had primers specific to each TRBV and TRBJ gene. MiXCR, run by TCRdb on the multiplex PCR reads, gives a single entry per CDR3 protein. This table has about 59,000 distinct CDR3 sequences, around 27% appearing once. The sequencing here drew on PBMCs, taken before or after stereotactic body radiation therapy (not recorded which). These receptors were taken from a donor over 45 with non-small cell lung cancer.

This clonotype was recorded at least ten times. This sequence joins TRBV10-2 and TRBJ2-7; perhaps TRBD1 as D (6 bases). Per the germline V gene, CDR1 is WSHSY and CDR2 is SAAADI. The CDR3 is made up of 14 amino acids. Trimming removed 8 bases at V and 3 bases at J, with 17 bases between. DNA for the CDR3: TGCGCCAGCGCTGCCAGGGGAATTTTCTACGAGCAGTACTTC. Encoded protein: CASAARGIFYEQYF.

This clonotype was found many times. The chain combines TRBV6-5 with TRBJ1-2; a weak D match, TRBD1 (5 bases). The germline V gene encodes CDR1 MNHEY and CDR2 SVGAGI. This CDR3 spans 14 amino acids. Deletions cut 0 bases from V and 8 bases from J, with 13 bases between. The CDR3 loop is CASSYSEGTGGYTF. For the CDR3, the DNA is TGTGCCAGCAGTTACTCGGAAGGGACGGGCGGCTACACCTTC.

Points on this clonotype: Given a much more abundant clone one base away, this may be a read error. The chain uses TRBV10-2 and TRBJ2-1; D may be TRBD1 or TRBD2 (6 bases each). The CDR3 is 17 amino acids. CDR1 and CDR2 (germline): WSHSY, SAAADI. V dropped 3 bases and J dropped 5 bases, with 20 bases sitting between them. CDR3 DNA sequence: TGCGCCAGCAGTGAAAGGTCTTCGGGGGCGGTGAACAATGAGCAGTTCTTC. Translating gives CASSERSSGAVNNEQFF.

Concerning this clonotype: A much larger clone sits a single nucleotide away, making a read error possible. This sequence joins TRBV6-1 and TRBJ1-1; a possible D gene is TRBD1 (5 bases). CDR1 and CDR2 from the germline V gene are MNHNS and SASEGT. There are 14 residues in the CDR3. The chain's CDR3 is CASGSGQVNTGAFF. CDR3 nucleotide sequence: TGTGCCAGCGGGTCCGGACAAGTGAACACTGGAGCTTTCTTT.

This clonotype appeared a few times. J is TRBJ1-4 and V is TRBV5-4; D possibly corresponds to TRBD1 (5 bases). V shed 0 bases and J shed 7 bases, with 13 bases lying between them. The CDR3 runs to 15 residues. Germline V CDR1 and CDR2: SGHNT, YYREEE (reference sequence). CDR3 protein: CASSLELGDGEKLFF. CDR3 in DNA: TGTGCCAGCAGCTTGGAGCTAGGGGATGGTGAAAAACTGTTTTTT.

This clonotype has a count of ten or more. V usage is TRBV6-1 and J usage is TRBJ1-2; D gene uncertain. Trimming stripped 6 bases from V and 1 base from J, with 15 bases between. Germline V gene data show CDR1 as MNHNS and CDR2 as SASEGT. This CDR3 has 15 residues. The CDR3 coding sequence is TGTGCCAGCAGGAGAGGAGGGAGTCTTAACTATGGCTACACCTTC. The encoded protein is CASRRGGSLNYGYTF.

About this clonotype itself: With a much larger clone just one base away, this may be a read error. This sequence joins TRBV11-2 and TRBJ2-5; the D gene is possibly TRBD1 (7 bases). The length of the CDR3 is 14 residues. The V and J ends lost 4 bases and 4 bases respectively, with 13 bases between them. Per the germline V gene, CDR1 is SGHAT and CDR2 is FQNNGV. The CDR3 DNA reads TGTGCCAGCAGCTCCCCGGAGGGGGCAGAGACCCAGTACTTC. This translates into CASSSPEGAETQYF.

In regard to this clonotype: It is likely a read error: a sequence one base away is far more abundant. This chain links TRBV6-2 or TRBV6-3 with TRBJ2-1; TRBD2 matches at 8 bases. CDR3 length: 15 residues. From germline, CDR1 is MNHEY and CDR2 SVGEGT. J gave up 9 bases and V 6 bases, and 13 bases lay outside the gene matches. In nucleotides, the CDR3 is TGTGCCAGCAGACCCCTAGAGGACGGGGGGGGTGAGCAGTTCTTC. Its protein product is CASRPLEDGGGEQFF.

The gene calls are TRBV5-5 and TRBJ1-2; 10 bases line up with TRBD1. CDR1 is SGHKS and CDR2 is YYEKEE in the germline V gene (reference sequence). Germline trimming cut 7 bases from V and 7 bases from J; bases unmatched to any gene: 4. This CDR3 contains 12 residues. CDR3 nucleotides: TGTGCCAGCTCGACAGGGGGCTCTGGCTACACCTTC. The encoded protein is CASSTGGSGYTF.

Ten or more counts support this clonotype. This sequence joins TRBV4-1 and TRBJ1-6; D might be TRBD1 (6 bases). Germline loops: CDR1 MGHRA, CDR2 YSYEKL. Deletions cut 0 bases from V and 9 bases from J, with 12 bases between. This CDR3 comprises 15 residues. The CDR3 protein is CASSQDRLQGSPLHF. The DNA of the CDR3 is TGCGCCAGCAGCCAAGATCGACTACAGGGTTCACCCCTCCACTTT.

This clonotype turned up a few times. With a far larger clone one base away, a read error is the likely cause. The chain has TRBV6-9 and TRBJ2-3; TRBD2 matches at 7 bases. The CDR3 length is 15 residues. In germline, CDR1 is MNHGY, CDR2 SVAAGI. The CDR3: CASSYRGDYTDKQYF. The CDR3 DNA reads TGTGCCAGCAGTTACCGCGGGGACTACACAGATAAGCAGTATTTT.

On this clonotype: A much larger clone lies a single base off, so this may be a read error. V and J are TRBV7-8 and TRBJ2-7; TRBD2 matches 7 bases. This CDR3 is built from 18 residues. V dropped 3 bases and J dropped 1; count of bases not matched to a gene: 15. Germline assignment: CDR1 SGHVS and CDR2 FQNEAQ. Here the CDR3 DNA reads TGTGCCAGCAGCTTCGGTGGTGGGGCGGGGGTTTTATCCTACGAGCAGTACTTC. Its translation: CASSFGGGAGVLSYEQYF.

Written as DNA, the CDR3 is TGCGCCAGCAGCCAAGATGTGAACCCCTACAATGAGCAGTTCTTC. Translated, it gives CASSQDVNPYNEQFF. This sequence joins TRBV4-3 and TRBJ2-1; the D is unclear. Germline CDR1 LGHNA, CDR2 YSLEER. V lost 0 bases, J lost 2 bases, and 8 bases lay in between. This CDR3 has 15 residues.

This clonotype was seen ten or more times. CDR3 amino acids: CASSLARQLAHLGEQFF. As DNA, the CDR3 is TGTGCCAGCAGCTTAGCGAGACAGCTGGCCCACTTAGGTGAGCAGTTCTTC. The chain uses TRBV7-8 and TRBJ2-1; perhaps TRBD1 as D (5 bases). The CDR3 has 17 residues. The V and J ends lost 0 bases and 9 bases respectively, with 21 bases between them. Germline CDR1 SGHVS, CDR2 FQNEAQ.

Comments on this clonotype: This sequence is one base from a far larger clone and is likely a read error. This rearrangement joins TRBV6-4 to TRBJ2-7; the D gene is possibly TRBD1 (5 bases). CDR1 and CDR2 (germline): MRHNA, SNTAGT. CDR3 length: 16 amino acids. CDR3 sequence: CASSYSIQVPSYEKYF. The CDR3 DNA reads as TGTGCCAGCAGTTACTCGATACAGGTCCCCTCCTACGAGAAGTACTTC.

Concerning this clonotype: The junction departs from germline at one end; a sequencing error may be responsible. The V call is TRBV19, the J call TRBJ2-7; tentatively, D is TRBD2 (6 bases). The CDR3 runs to 15 residues. CDR1 LNHDA and CDR2 SQIVND come from the germline V gene (reference sequence). The CDR3 protein is CASRFGRGRSYELYF. The CDR3 bases are TGTGCCAGTAGGTTCGGGCGGGGTCGCTCCTACGAGCTGTACTTC.

This clonotype counts as medium-sized. The chain recombines TRBV24-1 with TRBJ2-3; 7 positions agree with TRBD2. The length of the CDR3 is 13 residues. Germline V lookup: CDR1 KGHDR, CDR2 SFDVKD. V lost 10 bases to trimming and J lost 5 bases; unmatched junction nucleotides: 8. The CDR3, as DNA: TGTGCCACTAACGGGGGAGGGATAGATACGCAGTATTTT. This codes for CATNGGGIDTQYF.

This clonotype occurred many times. J is TRBJ1-4 and V is TRBV28; D is undetermined. This CDR3 has 14 amino acids. Trimming removed 6 bases from V and 6 bases from J, with 14 bases in between. Germline CDR1 reads MDHEN; CDR2 reads SYDVKM. This CDR3 reads CASSPGGVYEKLFF. The CDR3 DNA reads TGTGCCAGCAGCCCCGGCGGAGTATATGAAAAACTGTTTTTT.

As concerns this clonotype: A much larger clone lies a single base off, so this may be a read error. The CDR3 reads CASSARGSYERYF. The CDR3 coding sequence is TGCGCCAGCAGCGCCCGCGGCTCCTACGAGCGGTACTTC. J is TRBJ2-7 and V is TRBV5-1; D unresolved. The CDR3 is 13 residues long. Germline CDR1 reads SGHRS; CDR2 reads YFSETQ.

As to this clonotype: A much bigger clone sits one base away, suggesting this may be a read error. The rearrangement uses TRBV29-1 and TRBJ1-1; TRBD1 agrees at 10 bases. From germline, CDR1 is SQVTM and CDR2 ANQGSEA. The CDR3 loop spans 14 amino acids. The junction had 7 bases not matched to a gene; V was cut back by 4 bases and J by 5 bases. The CDR3 sequence: CSVVRDRGVTEAFF. The DNA of the CDR3 is TGCAGCGTTGTCAGGGACAGGGGAGTAACTGAAGCTTTCTTT.